Following are 6 T cell receptor beta chains from one sample sequenced in a study of blood T cell repertoires in COVID-19. This table comes from immunoSEQ multiplex PCR, and its TCRdb copy is limited to in-frame clones, with some not included. The sample carries around 250,000 clones, around 83% recorded once. Sequencing was carried out using peripheral blood. The receptors stem from a man aged 25-40 years who had recovered from COVID-19.

This clone has just one count. V gene TRBV9 combines with J gene TRBJ2-1; 8 nucleotides line up with TRBD2. Germline CDR1 SGDLS, CDR2 YYNGEE. CDR3 size: 17 residues. J was trimmed by 3 bases and V by 1 base; bases with no gene match: 9. The CDR3 DNA reads TGTGCCAGCAGCGTATATCGCGGGGGGTCCCTCTACAATGAGCAGTTCTTC. This translates into CASSVYRGGSLYNEQFF.

The chain has TRBV5-1 and TRBJ1-2, with TRBD1 as a possible D gene (5 bases). V lost 3 bases and J 8 bases, leaving 20 bases between the germline ends. The CDR3 consists of 15 residues. The germline gives CDR1 SGHRS, CDR2 YFSETQ. The CDR3 bases are TGCGCCAGCAGCTCGCCAGGGCTGGGGTTGAGGGGCTACACCTTC. As protein: CASSSPGLGLRGYTF.

This clone has a single count. The V call is TRBV19, the J call TRBJ2-3; TRBD1 matches at 10 bases. V dropped 9 bases and J dropped 2; count of bases not matched to a gene: 5. The CDR3 spans 14 residues. Germline CDR1 LNHDA, CDR2 SQIVND (reference sequence). The CDR3 loop is CASRDRGYTDTQYF. In DNA form, the CDR3 reads TGTGCCAGCAGGGACAGGGGATACACAGATACGCAGTATTTT.

This chain connects TRBV2 to TRBJ1-6; weak D call: TRBD1 (6 bases). Per the germline V gene, CDR1 is SNHLY and CDR2 is FYNNEI. This CDR3 has 17 residues. V lost 2 bases to trimming and J lost 8 bases, with 19 bases between them. This chain's CDR3 is CASSEQWGGPSDSPLHF. DNA of the CDR3: TGTGCCAGCAGTGAACAGTGGGGGGGCCCTAGTGATTCACCCCTCCACTTT.

This sequence joins TRBV19 and TRBJ1-1; possibly TRBD1 for D (6 bases). Trimming removed 6 bases at V and 2 bases at J, with 13 bases between. The CDR3 consists of 14 residues. The germline CDR1 and CDR2 sequences are LNHDA and SQIVND (reference sequence). CDR3 DNA: TGTGCCAGTAGCCGAGGGGGGGACAACACTGAAGCTTTCTTT. Encoded protein: CASSRGGDNTEAFF. Full variable domain (rest looked up from reference TRBV19 and TRBJ1-1): DGGITQSPKYLFRKEGQNVTLSCEQNLNHDAMYWYRQDPGQGLRLIYYSQIVNDFQKGDIAEGYSVSREKKESFPLTVTSAQKNPTAFYLCASSRGGDNTEAFFGQGTRLTVV.

The chain uses TRBV2 and TRBJ2-5; 11 bases map to TRBD1. V was clipped by 2 bases and J by 6 bases; unmatched bases: 11. The germline V gene encodes CDR1 SNHLY and CDR2 FYNNEI. The CDR3 length is 17 residues. CDR3 residues: CASSEWVGDRGLKTQYF. As DNA, the CDR3 is TGTGCCAGCAGTGAATGGGTCGGGGACAGGGGGTTGAAGACCCAGTACTTC.